This T cell receptor (beta chain) is drawn from a study of cytomegalovirus exposure and HLA in healthy donors. Study conclusions and caveats: Many donors shared some public TCRs, even though most TCR sequences were rare. CMV antigen specificity of a few CMV-associated chains was confirmed in vitro. 164 TCR beta chains were listed as cytomegalovirus-associated.

Measured with immunoSEQ multiplex PCR; TCRdb has only the in-frame clones, and not every one. The data show some 220,000 clones, with over 80% seen just once and around 1.1% held by the top ten. Note on this clone: Its target is unknown.

V lost 4 bases to trimming and J lost 3 bases; unmatched junction nucleotides: 5. The CDR3 consists of 15 residues. Germline V gene sequence: CDR1 MGHRA, CDR2 YSYEKL. This clonotype was obtained from a woman aged 18-35 years in good health and CMV-seronegative. V gene TRBV4-1 combines with J gene TRBJ1-5, with 8 bases fitting TRBD1. Input material: PBMCs. This CDR3 reads CASSRWDRNNQPQHF. As DNA, the CDR3 is TGCGCCAGCAGCCGATGGGACAGGAACAATCAGCCCCAGCATTTT.